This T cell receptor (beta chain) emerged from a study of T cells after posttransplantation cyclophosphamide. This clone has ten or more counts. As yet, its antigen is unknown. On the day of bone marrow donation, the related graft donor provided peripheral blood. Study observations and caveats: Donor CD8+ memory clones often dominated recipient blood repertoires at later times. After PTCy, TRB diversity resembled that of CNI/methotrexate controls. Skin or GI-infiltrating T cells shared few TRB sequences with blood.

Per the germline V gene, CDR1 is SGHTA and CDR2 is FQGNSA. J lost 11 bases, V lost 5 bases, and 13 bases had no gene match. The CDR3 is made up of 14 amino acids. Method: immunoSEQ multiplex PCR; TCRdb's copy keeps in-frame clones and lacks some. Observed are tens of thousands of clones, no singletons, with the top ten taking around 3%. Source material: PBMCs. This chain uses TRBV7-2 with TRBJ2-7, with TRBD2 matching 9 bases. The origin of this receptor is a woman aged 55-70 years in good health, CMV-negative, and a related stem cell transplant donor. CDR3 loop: CASSPRRASGVEYF. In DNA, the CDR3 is TGTGCCAGCAGCCCTCGAAGGGCTAGCGGGGTCGAGTACTTC.